This T cell receptor (beta chain) was identified in a study of blood T cell repertoires in COVID-19. Looking at the study overall: Samples came from the United States, Italy and Spain, spanning acute and convalescent COVID-19. Sample material is recorded as cDNA or gDNA derived from T cells, B-cell-depleted T cells, or PBMCs.

Authors' methods: Estimates of nucleated cell counts were drawn from the amplification of reference gene primers. Clones were sequenced by immunoSEQ multiplex PCR, and TCRdb holds only the in-frame ones, with some missing. V, J and clone size derive from that table, while D and trimming were established from the DNA sequence. The sample contains roughly 70,000 clones, 85% to 90% of which appear only once. Germline lookup yields CDR1 SGHTA and CDR2 FQGTGA. With V trimmed by 4 bases and J by 6 bases, 5 bases remained unmatched. The CDR3 is made up of 16 amino acids. The rearrangement links TRBV7-3 to TRBJ2-1; the match to TRBD2 covers 14 bases. The sample taken for sequencing was peripheral blood. This TCR came from a woman over 75 with active COVID-19. CDR3 sequence reads: CASSSMTSGRVNEQFF. Written as DNA, the CDR3 is TGTGCCAGCAGCTCAATGACTAGCGGGAGGGTCAATGAGCAGTTCTTC.